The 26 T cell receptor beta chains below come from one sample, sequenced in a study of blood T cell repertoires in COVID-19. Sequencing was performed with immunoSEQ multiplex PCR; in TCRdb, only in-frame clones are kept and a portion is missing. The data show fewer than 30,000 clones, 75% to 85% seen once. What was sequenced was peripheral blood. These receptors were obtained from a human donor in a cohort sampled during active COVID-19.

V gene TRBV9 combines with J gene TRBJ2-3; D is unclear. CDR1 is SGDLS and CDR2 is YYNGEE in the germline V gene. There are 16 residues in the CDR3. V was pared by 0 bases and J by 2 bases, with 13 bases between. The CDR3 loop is CASSVGVARLTDTQYF. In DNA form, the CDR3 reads TGTGCCAGCAGCGTAGGCGTAGCACGACTCACAGATACGCAGTATTTT.

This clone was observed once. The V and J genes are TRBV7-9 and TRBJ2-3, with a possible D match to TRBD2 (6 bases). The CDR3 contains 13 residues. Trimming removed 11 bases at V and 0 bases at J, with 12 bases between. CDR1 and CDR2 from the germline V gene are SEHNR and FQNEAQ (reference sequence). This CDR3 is CAGGASSTDTQYF. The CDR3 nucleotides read TGTGCCGGAGGGGCCTCTAGCACAGATACGCAGTATTTT.

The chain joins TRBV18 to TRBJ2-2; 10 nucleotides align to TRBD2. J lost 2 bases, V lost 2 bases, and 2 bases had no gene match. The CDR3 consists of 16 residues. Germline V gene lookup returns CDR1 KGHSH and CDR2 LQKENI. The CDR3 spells CASSPVLAGNTGELFF. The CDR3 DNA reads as TGTGCCAGCTCACCAGTACTAGCGGGAAACACCGGGGAGCTGTTTTTT.

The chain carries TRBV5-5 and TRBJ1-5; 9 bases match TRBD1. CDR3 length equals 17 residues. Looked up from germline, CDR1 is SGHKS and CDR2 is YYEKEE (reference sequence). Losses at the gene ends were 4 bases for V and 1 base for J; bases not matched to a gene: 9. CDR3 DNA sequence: TGTGCCAGCAGCGTTCTGACAGGGGGATCCAGCAATCAGCCCCAGCATTTT. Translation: CASSVLTGGSSNQPQHF.

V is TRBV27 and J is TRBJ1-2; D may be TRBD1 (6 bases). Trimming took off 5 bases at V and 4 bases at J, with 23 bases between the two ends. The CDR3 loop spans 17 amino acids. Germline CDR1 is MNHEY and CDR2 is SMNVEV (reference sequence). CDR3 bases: TGTGCCAGCAGTCCCACCGGTGGAGGCGGGGGGCGCTATGGCTACACCTTC. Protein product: CASSPTGGGGGRYGYTF.

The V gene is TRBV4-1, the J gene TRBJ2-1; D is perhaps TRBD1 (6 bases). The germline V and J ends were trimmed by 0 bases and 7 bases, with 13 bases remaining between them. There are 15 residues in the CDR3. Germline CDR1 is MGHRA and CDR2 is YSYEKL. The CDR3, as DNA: TGCGCCAGCAGCCAAGATACAGGGTACGGGAATGAGCAGTTCTTC. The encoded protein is CASSQDTGYGNEQFF.

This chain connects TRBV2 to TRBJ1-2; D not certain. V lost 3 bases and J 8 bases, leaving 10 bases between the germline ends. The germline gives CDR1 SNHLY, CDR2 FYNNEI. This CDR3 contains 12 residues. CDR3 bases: TGTGCCAGCAGTGAGGGCAGATCCGGCTACACCTTC. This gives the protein CASSEGRSGYTF.

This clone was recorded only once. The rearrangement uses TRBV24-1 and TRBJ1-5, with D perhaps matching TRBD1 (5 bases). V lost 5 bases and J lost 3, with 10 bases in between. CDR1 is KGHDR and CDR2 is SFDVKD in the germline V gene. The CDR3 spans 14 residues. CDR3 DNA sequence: TGTGCCACCAGTGGGGGCAGGGCCAATCAGCCCCAGCATTTT. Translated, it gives CATSGGRANQPQHF.

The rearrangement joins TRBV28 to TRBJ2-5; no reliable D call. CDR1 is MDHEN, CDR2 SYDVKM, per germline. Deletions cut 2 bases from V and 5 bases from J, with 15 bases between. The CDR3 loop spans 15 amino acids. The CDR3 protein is CASSLIDSPGETQYF. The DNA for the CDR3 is TGTGCCAGCAGTTTAATTGACTCCCCCGGGGAGACCCAGTACTTC.

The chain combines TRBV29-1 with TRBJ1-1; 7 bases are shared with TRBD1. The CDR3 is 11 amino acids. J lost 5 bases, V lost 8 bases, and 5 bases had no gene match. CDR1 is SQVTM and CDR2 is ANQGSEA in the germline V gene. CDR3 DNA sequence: TGCAGCTGGAGACAGGGAACTGAAGCTTTCTTT. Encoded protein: CSWRQGTEAFF.

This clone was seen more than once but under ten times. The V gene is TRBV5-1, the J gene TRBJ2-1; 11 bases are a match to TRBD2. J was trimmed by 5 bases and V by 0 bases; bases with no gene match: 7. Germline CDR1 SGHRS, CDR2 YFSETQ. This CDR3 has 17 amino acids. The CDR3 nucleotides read TGCGCCAGCAGCTTGGGGATCCTAGCGGGGGGCAACAATGAGCAGTTCTTC. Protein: CASSLGILAGGNNEQFF.

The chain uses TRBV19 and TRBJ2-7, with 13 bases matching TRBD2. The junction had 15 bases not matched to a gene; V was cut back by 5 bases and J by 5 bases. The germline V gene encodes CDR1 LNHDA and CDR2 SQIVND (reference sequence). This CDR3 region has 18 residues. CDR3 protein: CASSPFLGLAGVTHEQYF. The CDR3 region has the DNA TGTGCCAGTAGTCCTTTCCTCGGACTAGCGGGAGTAACCCACGAGCAGTACTTC. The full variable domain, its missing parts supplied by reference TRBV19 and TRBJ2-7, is DGGITQSPKYLFRKEGQNVTLSCEQNLNHDAMYWYRQDPGQGLRLIYYSQIVNDFQKGDIAEGYSVSREKKESFPLTVTSAQKNPTAFYLCASSPFLGLAGVTHEQYFGPGTRLTVT.

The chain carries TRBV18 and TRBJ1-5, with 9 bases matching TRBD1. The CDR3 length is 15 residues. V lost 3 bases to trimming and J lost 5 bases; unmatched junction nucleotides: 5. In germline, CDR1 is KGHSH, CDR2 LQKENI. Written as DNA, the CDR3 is TGTGCCAGCTCACCTAACCGACAGGGGGATCAGCCCCAGCATTTT. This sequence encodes CASSPNRQGDQPQHF.

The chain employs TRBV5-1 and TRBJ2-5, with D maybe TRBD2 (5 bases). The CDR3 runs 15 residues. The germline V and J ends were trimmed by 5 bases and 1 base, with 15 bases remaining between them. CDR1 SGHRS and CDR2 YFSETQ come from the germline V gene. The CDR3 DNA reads TGCGCCAGCAGACAGAGTCACGGGGTCCAAGAGACCCAGTACTTC. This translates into CASRQSHGVQETQYF.

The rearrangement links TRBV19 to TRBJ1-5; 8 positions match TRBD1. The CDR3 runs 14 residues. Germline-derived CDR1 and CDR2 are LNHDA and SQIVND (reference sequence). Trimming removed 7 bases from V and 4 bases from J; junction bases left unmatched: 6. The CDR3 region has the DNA TGTGCCAGTAATTTGGGACAGGCAAATCAGCCCCAGCATTTT. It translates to CASNLGQANQPQHF.

CDR3 loop: CASSYRSGLHEQYF. For the CDR3, the DNA is TGTGCCAGCAGTTATCGGTCAGGGCTGCACGAGCAGTACTTC. V gene TRBV6-5 combines with J gene TRBJ2-7; tentatively, D is TRBD1 (5 bases). CDR3 size: 14 residues. The ends were cut back, 3 bases at V and 5 bases at J, with 14 bases in the middle. The germline gives CDR1 MNHEY, CDR2 SVGAGI.

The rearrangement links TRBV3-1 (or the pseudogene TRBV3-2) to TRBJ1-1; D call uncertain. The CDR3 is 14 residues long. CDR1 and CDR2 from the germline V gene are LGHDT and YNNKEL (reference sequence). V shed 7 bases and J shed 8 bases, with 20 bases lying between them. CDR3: CASNHNGRSPEAFF. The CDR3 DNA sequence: TGTGCCAGCAACCATAATGGGCGATCCCCGGAAGCTTTCTTT.

The CDR3 loop is CASSIRTGVNTEAFF. CDR3 sequence (DNA): TGTGCCAGTAGTATACGGACAGGGGTGAACACTGAAGCTTTCTTT. The V gene is TRBV19, the J gene TRBJ1-1, with TRBD1 matching over 9 bases. CDR1 is LNHDA and CDR2 is SQIVND in the germline V gene (reference sequence). V was pared by 2 bases and J by 0 bases, with 1 base of the junction left unmatched. The CDR3 length is 15 residues.

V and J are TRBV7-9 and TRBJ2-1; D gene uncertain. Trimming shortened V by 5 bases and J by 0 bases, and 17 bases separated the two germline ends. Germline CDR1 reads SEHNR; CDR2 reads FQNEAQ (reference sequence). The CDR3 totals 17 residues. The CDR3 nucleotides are TGTGCCAGCAGCCCTCGGATGGGCCACCTCTCCTACAATGAGCAGTTCTTC. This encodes CASSPRMGHLSYNEQFF. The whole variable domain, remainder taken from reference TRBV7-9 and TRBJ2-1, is DTGVSQNPRHKITKRGQNVTFRCDPISEHNRLYWYRQTLGQGPEFLTYFQNEAQLEKSRLLSDRFSAERPKGSFSTLEIQRTEQGDSAMYLCASSPRMGHLSYNEQFFGPGTRLTVL.

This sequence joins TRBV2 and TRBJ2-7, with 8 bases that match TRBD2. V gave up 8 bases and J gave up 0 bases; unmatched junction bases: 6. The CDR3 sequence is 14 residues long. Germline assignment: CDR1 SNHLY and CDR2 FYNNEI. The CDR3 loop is CASSGGGSSYEQYF. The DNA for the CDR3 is TGTGCCAGCTCGGGGGGGGGATCCTCCTACGAGCAGTACTTC.

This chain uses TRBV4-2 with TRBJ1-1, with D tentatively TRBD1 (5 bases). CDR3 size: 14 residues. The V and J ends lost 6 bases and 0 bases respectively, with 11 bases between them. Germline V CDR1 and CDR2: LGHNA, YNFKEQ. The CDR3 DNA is TGTGCCAGCAGAGAGAAGGGGATGAACACTGAAGCTTTCTTT. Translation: CASREKGMNTEAFF.

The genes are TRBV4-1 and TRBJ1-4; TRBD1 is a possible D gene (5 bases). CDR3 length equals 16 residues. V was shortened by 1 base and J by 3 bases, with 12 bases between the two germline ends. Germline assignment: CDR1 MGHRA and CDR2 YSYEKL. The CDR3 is CASSQGGRGPNEKLFF. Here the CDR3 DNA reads TGCGCCAGCAGCCAAGGGGGGAGGGGACCTAATGAAAAACTGTTTTTT.

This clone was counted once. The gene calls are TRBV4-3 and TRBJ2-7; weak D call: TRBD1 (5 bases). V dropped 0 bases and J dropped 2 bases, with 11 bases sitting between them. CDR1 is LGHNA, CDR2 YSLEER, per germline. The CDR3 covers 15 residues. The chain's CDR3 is CASSQDLDSPYEQYF. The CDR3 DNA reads TGCGCCAGCAGCCAAGATCTAGACAGCCCCTACGAGCAGTACTTC.

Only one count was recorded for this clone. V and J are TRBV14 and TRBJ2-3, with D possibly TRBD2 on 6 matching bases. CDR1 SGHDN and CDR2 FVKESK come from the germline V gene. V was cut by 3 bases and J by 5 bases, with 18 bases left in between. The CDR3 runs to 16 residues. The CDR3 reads CASSHIFGKEGDTQYF. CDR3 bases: TGTGCCAGCAGCCACATCTTCGGGAAGGAGGGAGATACGCAGTATTTT.

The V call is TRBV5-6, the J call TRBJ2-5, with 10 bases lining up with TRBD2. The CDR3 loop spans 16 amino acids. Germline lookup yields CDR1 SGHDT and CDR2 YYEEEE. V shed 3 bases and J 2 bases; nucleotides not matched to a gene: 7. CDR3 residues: CASSWMAAGGQETQYF. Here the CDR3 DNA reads TGTGCCAGCAGCTGGATGGCAGCGGGGGGGCAAGAGACCCAGTACTTC.

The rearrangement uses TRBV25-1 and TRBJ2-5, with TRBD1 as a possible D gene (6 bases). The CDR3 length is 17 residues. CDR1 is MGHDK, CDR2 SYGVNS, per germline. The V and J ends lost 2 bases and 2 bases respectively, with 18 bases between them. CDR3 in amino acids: CASSEAGGVRVQETQYF. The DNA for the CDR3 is TGTGCCAGCAGTGAAGCTGGGGGCGTGAGGGTGCAAGAGACCCAGTACTTC.